This TCR beta chain is from a study of blood T cell repertoires in COVID-19. Study-level information: The United States, Italy and Spain were the sources of the acute and convalescent COVID-19 samples.

Measured with immunoSEQ multiplex PCR; TCRdb has only the in-frame clones, and not every one. Of a few hundred thousand clones listed, roughly 90% are singletons. Germline V lookup: CDR1 SNHLY, CDR2 FYNNEI. V was pared by 4 bases and J by 3 bases, with 10 bases between. The CDR3 runs to 13 residues. Patients in Seattle were enrolled during active infection, then followed longitudinally. On this clone: The sample holds other DNA sequences that translate to the same CDR3.

The gene calls are TRBV2 and TRBJ2-7; D ambiguous. Sequencing was performed on peripheral blood. The TCR was taken from a woman aged 25 to 39 with COVID-19, enrolled during active disease. CDR3 region: CASSVARGYEQYF. For the CDR3, the DNA is TGTGCCAGCAGTGTGGCCAGAGGCTACGAGCAGTACTTC.